What follows are 16 T cell receptor beta chains derived from one specimen sequenced in a study of PD-L1 blockade in urothelial cancer. Repertoires were generated with immunoSEQ multiplex PCR, while TCRdb's copy carries only in-frame clones and drops some. The table shows 83,000 or so clones, with over 65% occurring only once. Specified time point: peripheral blood 6 weeks after treatment start. The source material was PBMCs, sampled around atezolizumab (anti-PD-L1) treatment. These TCRs come from a man between 65 and 80 years old with urothelial cancer.

The chain employs TRBV14 and TRBJ2-1, with a tentative D call TRBD1 (5 bases). Germline V CDR1 and CDR2: SGHDN, FVKESK. Trimming removed 4 bases at V and 3 bases at J, with 16 bases between. The length of the CDR3 is 16 residues. CDR3 nucleotide sequence: TGTGCCAGCAGCCTAGGGGCCGTGGCATTCTACAATGAGCAGTTCTTC. Protein sequence: CASSLGAVAFYNEQFF. Variable domain in full (rest from reference TRBV14 and TRBJ2-1): EAGVTQFPSHSVIEKGQTVTLRCDPISGHDNLYWYRRVMGKEIKFLLHFVKESKQDESGMPNNRFLAERTGGTYSTLKVQPAELEDSGVYFCASSLGAVAFYNEQFFGPGTRLTVL.

This clone was counted only a few times. The chain has TRBV11-3 and TRBJ2-1, with a tentative D call TRBD2 (6 bases). There are 13 residues in the CDR3. CDR1 SGHNT and CDR2 YENEEA come from the germline V gene. V was pared by 5 bases and J by 7 bases, with 12 bases between. The CDR3 loop reads CASSQSGLNEQFF. The CDR3 DNA follows: TGTGCCAGCAGCCAGAGCGGGCTTAATGAGCAGTTCTTC.

V usage is TRBV21-1 and J usage is TRBJ1-2. TRBV21-1 is listed as a pseudogene. The CDR3 loop spans 15 amino acids. The chain's CDR3 is CAGPRGGESRDGYTF. Here the CDR3 DNA reads TGTGCCGGTCCTCGAGGCGGGGAAAGTCGTGATGGCTACACCTTC.

The rearrangement links TRBV5-6 to TRBJ2-3, with TRBD1 as a possible D gene (7 bases). The CDR3 is 17 residues long. Trimming took 0 bases from V and 4 from J, leaving 18 bases between them. From germline, CDR1 is SGHDT and CDR2 YYEEEE. CDR3 sequence (DNA): TGTGCCAGCAGCTTGGTAGGAGGGCGTGGGACAGCAGATACGCAGTATTTT. Translation gives CASSLVGGRGTADTQYF. The full variable domain, rest sourced from reference TRBV5-6 and TRBJ2-3, is DAGVTQSPTHLIKTRGQQVTLRCSPKSGHDTVSWYQQALGQGPQFIFQYYEEEERQRGNFPDRFSGHQFPNYSSELNVNALLLGDSALYLCASSLVGGRGTADTQYFGPGTRLTVL.

V usage is TRBV2 and J usage is TRBJ2-2; possibly TRBD2 for D (6 bases). Between the trimmed V and J ends, which lost 7 bases and 7 bases, there was a span of 13 bases. This CDR3 is 13 amino acids long. Germline V gives CDR1 SNHLY, CDR2 FYNNEI. The CDR3 loop reads CASTNKEGGELFF. The CDR3 DNA sequence: TGTGCCAGCACTAACAAGGAGGGCGGGGAGCTGTTTTTT.

This clone was seen only a few times. The chain carries TRBV5-1 and TRBJ2-7; D is unclear. V was trimmed by 4 bases and J by 0 bases, leaving 8 bases between them. Germline loops: CDR1 SGHRS, CDR2 YFSETQ. The length of the CDR3 is 13 residues. In DNA form, the CDR3 reads TGCGCCAGCAGCGTGGACGGCTCCTACGAGCAGTACTTC. This sequence encodes CASSVDGSYEQYF.

V and J are TRBV7-2 and TRBJ2-7; D is unresolved. There are 12 residues in the CDR3. V gave up 1 base and J gave up 6 bases, with 7 bases separating them. Germline-derived CDR1 and CDR2 are SGHTA and FQGNSA. The CDR3 DNA reads TGTGCCAGCAGCTTAGAGTCGAGCGAGCAGTACTTC. The encoded protein is CASSLESSEQYF.

The chain carries TRBV11-2 and TRBJ1-1; TRBD1 aligns across 7 bases. Per the germline V gene, CDR1 is SGHAT and CDR2 is FQNNGV. Trimming at V came to 3 bases and at J to 5 bases, leaving 3 bases not matched to a gene. CDR3 length equals 13 residues. CDR3 loop: CASSLDRRTEAFF. CDR3 sequence (DNA): TGTGCCAGCAGCTTGGACAGGAGGACTGAAGCTTTCTTT.

The chain joins TRBV11-2 to TRBJ2-5; tentative D call: TRBD1 (7 bases). In germline, CDR1 is SGHAT, CDR2 FQNNGV. This CDR3 region has 14 residues. Trimming shortened V by 3 bases and J by 5 bases, and 13 bases separated the two germline ends. CDR3 residues: CASSFEGAGETQYF. The CDR3 coding sequence is TGTGCCAGCAGCTTCGAGGGGGCGGGGGAGACCCAGTACTTC.

The chain employs TRBV29-1 and TRBJ1-3; D gene unclear. Trimming left V 4 bases short and J 1 base short, with 11 bases between. CDR3 length: 14 residues. Germline assignment: CDR1 SQVTM and CDR2 ANQGSEA. Here the CDR3 reads CSVGSGESGNTIYF. The CDR3 DNA is TGCAGCGTTGGGTCCGGGGAATCTGGAAACACCATATATTTT.

The chain couples TRBV11-3 to TRBJ2-3; D is undetermined. Looked up from germline, CDR1 is SGHNT and CDR2 is YENEEA. This CDR3 has 17 amino acids. Trimming left V 0 bases short and J 6 bases short, with 19 bases between. The CDR3 loop reads CASSLDSRITWADTQYF. CDR3 nucleotides: TGTGCCAGCAGCTTAGACTCCCGGATTACTTGGGCGGATACGCAGTATTTT.

V gene TRBV7-8 combines with J gene TRBJ1-3, with 7 bases aligning to TRBD1. The germline V gene has CDR1 SGHVS and CDR2 FQNEAQ. J was trimmed by 2 bases and V by 4 bases; bases with no gene match: 8. CDR3 length equals 16 residues. In DNA, the CDR3 is TGTGCCAGCAGCTCGACAGGGTTTTGGGCTGGAAACACCATATATTTT. Protein product: CASSSTGFWAGNTIYF. The variable domain in full, with the rest retrieved from reference TRBV7-8 and TRBJ1-3, is GAGVSQSPRYKVAKRGQDVALRCDPISGHVSLFWYQQALGQGPEFLTYFQNEAQLDKSGLPSDRFFAERPEGSVSTLKIQRTQQEDSAVYLCASSSTGFWAGNTIYFGEGSWLTVV.

The J gene is TRBJ2-7, the V gene TRBV6-1; the match to TRBD1 covers 8 bases. The CDR3 length is 15 residues. Germline lookup yields CDR1 MNHNS and CDR2 SASEGT. After removal of 5 bases from V and 2 bases from J, the junction contained 8 bases not matched to a gene. CDR3 residues: CASSPWGQAAYEQYF. The CDR3 DNA reads as TGTGCCAGCAGTCCCTGGGGACAGGCCGCCTACGAGCAGTACTTC.

The rearrangement links TRBV10-3 to TRBJ1-1; TRBD1 is a possible D gene (6 bases). Germline V gene sequence: CDR1 ENHRY, CDR2 SYGVKD. The ends were cut back, 10 bases at V and 11 bases at J, with 23 bases in the middle. This CDR3 is built from 13 residues. CDR3 protein: CATQEGATGWAFF. DNA for the CDR3: TGTGCCACCCAGGAAGGTGCGACAGGATGGGCTTTCTTT.

The rearrangement links TRBV5-6 to TRBJ1-5, with TRBD1 identical over 10 bases. The CDR3 contains 14 residues. Germline CDR1 SGHDT, CDR2 YYEEEE. Germline trimming cut 4 bases from V and 7 bases from J; bases unmatched to any gene: 5. CDR3 region: CASSVTGGGQPQHF. The CDR3 DNA sequence: TGTGCCAGCAGCGTGACAGGGGGCGGACAGCCCCAGCATTTT.

The chain recombines TRBV4-1 with TRBJ2-7; D might be TRBD2 (5 bases). The ends were cut back, 3 bases at V and 1 base at J, with 10 bases in the middle. Germline V gene data show CDR1 as MGHRA and CDR2 as YSYEKL. CDR3 size: 14 residues. This chain's CDR3 is CASSHQTSSYEQYF. The CDR3 coding sequence is TGCGCCAGCAGCCACCAAACTAGTTCCTACGAGCAGTACTTC.